The 12 T cell receptor beta chains listed next were all sequenced from one sample in a study of CD8 T cells in Susac syndrome. Reverse transcription of about 0.45 to 1 ug RNA was performed with random hexamers. MiXCR, run by TCRdb on the immunoSEQ multiplex PCR reads, gives a single entry per CDR3 protein. The sample has under 200,000 distinct CDR3 sequences; roughly 95% are singletons. Sequences were obtained from CD4+ T cells from PBMCs. These receptors came from a human donor in good health.

A few counts support this clonotype. The chain carries TRBV4-2 and TRBJ1-4; no reliable D call. Trimming took off 4 bases at V and 5 bases at J, with 5 bases between the two ends. Germline CDR1 LGHNA, CDR2 YNFKEQ. The CDR3 is 12 residues long. CDR3 region: CASSPMNEKLFF. In nucleotides, the CDR3 is TGTGCCAGCAGCCCCATGAATGAAAAACTGTTTTTT.

The chain is built from TRBV4-1 and TRBJ1-5; no firm D call. This CDR3 region has 14 residues. Per germline, CDR1 MGHRA and CDR2 YSYEKL. The V gene lost 0 bases and the J gene lost 9 bases, with 12 bases spanning the gap. Written as DNA, the CDR3 is TGCGCCAGCAGCCAAGAAGCGGCCATTCGGCCCCAGCATTTT. Amino acids: CASSQEAAIRPQHF.

This clonotype was recorded only once. The chain carries TRBV20-1 and TRBJ1-2; D is unresolved. The CDR3 runs 10 residues. V lost 6 bases, J lost 7 bases, and 9 bases lay in between. Germline CDR1 is DFQATT and CDR2 is SNEGSKA (reference sequence). The CDR3 DNA reads TGCAGTGCGACCCGTCGTGGCTACACCTTC. Protein sequence: CSATRRGYTF.

The V and J genes are TRBV3-1 and TRBJ1-1; the D gene is possibly TRBD1 (6 bases). Germline CDR1 LGHDT, CDR2 YNNKEL (reference sequence). V was pared by 5 bases and J by 5 bases, with 9 bases between. There are 12 residues in the CDR3. The chain's CDR3 is CASSGTLTEAFF. CDR3 bases: TGTGCCAGCAGCGGGACACTTACTGAAGCTTTCTTT. The full variable domain, rest sourced from reference TRBV3-1 and TRBJ1-1, is DTAVSQTPKYLVTQMGNDKSIKCEQNLGHDTMYWYKQDSKKFLKIMFSYNNKELIINETVPNRFSPKSPDKAHLNLHINSLELGDSAVYFCASSGTLTEAFFGQGTRLTVV.

This clonotype has just one count. The chain combines TRBV12-5 with TRBJ1-1; D unclear. This CDR3 has 10 amino acids. Germline CDR1 reads LGHNT; CDR2 reads FRNRAP. The V end lost 7 bases, the J end lost 6 bases, and 6 bases lay between the germline ends. The CDR3 reads CASALSEAFF. DNA for the CDR3: TGTGCTAGTGCCCTCTCTGAAGCTTTCTTT. The whole variable domain, filled in from reference TRBV12-5 and TRBJ1-1, reads DARVTQTPRHKVTEMGQEVTMRCQPILGHNTVFWYRQTMMQGLELLAYFRNRAPLDDSGMPKDRFSAEMPDATLATLKIQPSEPRDSAVYFCASALSEAFFGQGTRLTVV.

V is TRBV28 and J is TRBJ2-3; 7 bases are shared with TRBD2. The CDR3 sequence is 14 residues long. Germline CDR1 is MDHEN and CDR2 is SYDVKM. V gave up 7 bases and J gave up 5 bases; unmatched junction bases: 9. CDR3 sequence reads: CASIRAGAKDTQYF. CDR3 coding DNA: TGTGCCAGCATTCGGGCGGGAGCTAAAGATACGCAGTATTTT.

This clonotype was seen a single time. This rearrangement joins TRBV7-8 to TRBJ2-7, with D possibly matching TRBD1 (6 bases). The ends were cut back, 1 base at V and 2 bases at J, with 9 bases in the middle. Per the germline V gene, CDR1 is SGHVS and CDR2 is FQNEAQ. The CDR3 is 14 residues long. The CDR3 loop is CASSLGQDAYEQYF. The CDR3 bases are TGTGCCAGCAGCTTAGGACAGGACGCCTACGAGCAGTACTTC.

This chain joins TRBV29-1 and TRBJ1-5; 8 bases fit TRBD1. Germline V CDR1 and CDR2: SQVTM, ANQGSEA. This CDR3 has 13 residues. Trimming took 4 bases from V and 4 from J; bases not matched to a gene: 3. CDR3 region: CSVGQGTNQPQHF. CDR3 DNA: TGCAGCGTTGGACAGGGGACGAATCAGCCCCAGCATTTT.

CDR3 amino acids: CASSLISAVGELFF. In nucleotides, the CDR3 is TGTGCCAGCAGTTTGATAAGCGCGGTTGGGGAGCTGTTTTTT. The rearrangement links TRBV12-3 or TRBV12-4 to TRBJ2-2; D ambiguous. This CDR3 has 14 amino acids. The V gene lost 3 bases and the J gene lost 8 bases, with 13 bases spanning the gap.

The rearrangement joins TRBV2 to TRBJ2-7, with D maybe TRBD1 (6 bases). V gave up 8 bases and J gave up 2 bases, with 10 bases separating them. The CDR3 sequence is 12 residues long. From germline, CDR1 is SNHLY and CDR2 FYNNEI. The CDR3: CASQDRAYEQYF. As DNA, the CDR3 is TGTGCCAGCCAGGACAGAGCCTACGAGCAGTACTTC.

The rearrangement joins TRBV20-1 to TRBJ1-1, with D unclear. The V gene lost 6 bases and the J gene lost 1 base, with 9 bases spanning the gap. Germline V gene lookup returns CDR1 DFQATT and CDR2 SNEGSKA (reference sequence). This CDR3 region has 12 residues. The CDR3 protein is CSAYQPNTEAFF. CDR3 in DNA: TGCAGTGCCTATCAGCCGAACACTGAAGCTTTCTTT.

The chain combines TRBV7-8 with TRBJ1-6; a weak D match, TRBD1 (5 bases). The CDR3 runs to 12 residues. The V and J ends lost 6 bases and 14 bases respectively, with 14 bases between them. Germline V lookup: CDR1 SGHVS, CDR2 FQNEAQ. CDR3 sequence reads: CASSHFGGTLHF. The CDR3, as DNA: TGTGCCAGCAGTCACTTTGGGGGAACCCTCCACTTT.